This T cell receptor (beta chain) was identified in a study of blood T cell repertoires in COVID-19. Only a few counts were recorded for this clone. The method was immunoSEQ multiplex PCR; TCRdb's version includes in-frame clones alone and lacks a portion of them. This sample has just over 90,000 clones, with about 80% found just once. With 3 bases clipped from V and 6 bases from J, the junction kept 10 bases outside the gene matches. Germline CDR1 and CDR2: MDHEN and SYDVKM. The CDR3 length is 15 residues. The sequenced sample was peripheral blood. The TCR sequence derives from a human donor in a cohort sampled during active COVID-19. The V gene is TRBV28, the J gene TRBJ2-7; TRBD2 matches 8 bases. In DNA, the CDR3 is TGTGCCAGCAGTTTTCCGAGCGGGAGTGGATCCGAGCAGTACTTC. It encodes CASSFPSGSGSEQYF.